This T cell receptor beta chain emerged from a study of control samples from healthy donors and cancer patients. This clone appeared a single time. The data were produced by immunoSEQ multiplex PCR, yet TCRdb's version contains in-frame clones alone and is incomplete. The sample lists 100,000 to 150,000 clones; roughly 89% were seen once. Trimming shortened V by 3 bases and J by 8 bases, and 18 bases separated the two germline ends. Germline V CDR1 and CDR2: LNHNV, YYDKDF (reference sequence). The CDR3 consists of 15 residues. The specimen sequenced was blood. This chain uses TRBV15 with TRBJ2-3; a weak D match, TRBD1 (5 bases). The sequence derives from a young man in good health. Here the CDR3 reads CATSSLDVGLGTQYF. CDR3 DNA sequence: TGTGCCACCAGCAGTCTGGATGTGGGGCTTGGTACGCAGTATTTT.